The 2 T cell receptor beta chains below come from one sample, sequenced in a study of blood T cell repertoires in COVID-19. The data were produced by immunoSEQ multiplex PCR, yet TCRdb's version contains in-frame clones alone and is incomplete. The data contain about 240,000 clones, approximately 87% of them seen just once; the ten biggest clones take up less than 8%. Sequenced material: peripheral blood. The receptors were sampled from a man aged 55 to 70 with acute or convalescent COVID-19.

This sequence joins TRBV5-5 and TRBJ2-5, with TRBD2 matching over 9 bases. CDR1 and CDR2 from the germline V gene are SGHKS and YYEKEE (reference sequence). This CDR3 contains 15 residues. V dropped 4 bases and J dropped 5; count of bases not matched to a gene: 9. The CDR3 region is CASSRSSGVEETQYF. CDR3 DNA: TGTGCCAGCAGCCGCTCTAGCGGGGTAGAGGAGACCCAGTACTTC.

This chain connects TRBV7-2 to TRBJ1-4; D is perhaps TRBD1 (5 bases). Germline-derived CDR1 and CDR2 are SGHTA and FQGNSA. V shed 5 bases and J shed 8 bases, with 9 bases lying between them. The CDR3 is 12 amino acids. CDR3 region: CASSPGGEKLFF. The CDR3 nucleotides read TGTGCCAGCAGCCCGGGGGGGGAAAAACTGTTTTTT.